The 11 T cell receptor beta chains given below trace back to one sample, sequenced in a study of T cell changes during pregnancy in multiple sclerosis. The protocol was immunoSEQ multiplex PCR, while the TCRdb copy is restricted to in-frame clones and leaves out a portion. In the table there are some 40,000 clones, about 94% of which are singletons. The source was peripheral blood, collected in the third trimester of pregnancy. The source of these receptors is a female donor with multiple sclerosis, enrolled in a pregnancy study.

The genes are TRBV10-2 and TRBJ2-5; D is unclear. The CDR3 sequence is 15 residues long. V shed 3 bases and J shed 2 bases, with 13 bases lying between them. Germline V gene lookup returns CDR1 WSHSY and CDR2 SAAADI. The DNA for the CDR3 is TGCGCCAGCAGTGAAACCCAGCGTTGGCAAGAGACCCAGTACTTC. Protein sequence: CASSETQRWQETQYF.

CDR3 sequence reads: CASSTGGTDTQYF. The CDR3 nucleotides are TGTGCCAGCAGTACCGGGGGCACAGATACGCAGTATTTT. The V and J genes are TRBV11-3 and TRBJ2-3, with a tentative D call TRBD2 (5 bases). The germline V gene has CDR1 SGHNT and CDR2 YENEEA. Trimming took 6 bases from V and 1 from J, leaving 8 bases between them. The CDR3 runs to 13 residues.

V is TRBV18 and J is TRBJ2-7, with TRBD1 identical over 9 bases. CDR3 length: 12 residues. Germline CDR1 is KGHSH and CDR2 is LQKENI. Trimming at V came to 4 bases and at J to 12 bases, leaving 7 bases not matched to a gene. CDR3 loop: CASSRGQGRMYF. The CDR3 DNA is TGTGCCAGCTCACGGGGACAGGGACGAATGTACTTC.

The chain couples TRBV27 to TRBJ2-1, with TRBD1 matching over 11 bases. The CDR3 spans 13 residues. From germline, CDR1 is MNHEY and CDR2 SMNVEV (reference sequence). Trimming took 7 bases from V and 8 from J; bases not matched to a gene: 4. The CDR3 region has the DNA TGTGCCAGCATAGGACAGGGGGCACATGAGCAGTTCTTC. Its translation: CASIGQGAHEQFF.

This chain joins TRBV11-2 and TRBJ1-1; D gene ambiguous. The CDR3 loop spans 15 amino acids. V lost 4 bases to trimming and J lost 6 bases, with 18 bases between them. Per germline, CDR1 SGHAT and CDR2 FQNNGV. The CDR3: CASSYPSGGWPEAFF. The DNA for the CDR3 is TGTGCCAGCAGCTACCCCTCGGGAGGATGGCCTGAAGCTTTCTTT.

This sequence joins TRBV6-1 and TRBJ2-7; TRBD1 agrees at 7 bases. The V segment lost 1 base and the J segment 3 bases; nucleotides outside the gene matches: 12. Germline values: CDR1 MNHNS, CDR2 SASEGT. The CDR3 spans 17 residues. The CDR3 spells CASSEVTVGTVHYEQYF. The CDR3 DNA follows: TGTGCCAGCAGTGAAGTCACCGTTGGGACAGTGCACTACGAGCAGTACTTC.

The rearrangement links TRBV28 to TRBJ2-1; 16 bases line up with TRBD2. Germline V gene lookup returns CDR1 MDHEN and CDR2 SYDVKM. The V gene end was trimmed by 8 bases and the J gene end by 5 bases; junction bases not matched to a gene: 9. The CDR3 spans 17 residues. CDR3 in amino acids: CASVPGLAGGFDNEQFF. The CDR3 DNA reads as TGTGCCAGCGTTCCGGGACTAGCGGGAGGGTTCGACAATGAGCAGTTCTTC.

This chain uses TRBV4-3 with TRBJ2-5; 15 positions match TRBD2. Unmatched junction bases numbered 5, after V lost 1 base and J lost 5 bases. The CDR3 covers 17 residues. CDR1 LGHNA and CDR2 YSLEER come from the germline V gene. The chain's CDR3 is CASSQGTSGGAGETQYF. The DNA for the CDR3 is TGCGCCAGCAGCCAAGGGACTAGCGGGGGGGCCGGGGAGACCCAGTACTTC.

This chain connects TRBV9 to TRBJ1-1, with a possible D match to TRBD1 (5 bases). CDR3 length: 16 residues. The germline V and J ends were trimmed by 0 bases and 2 bases, with 14 bases remaining between them. From germline, CDR1 is SGDLS and CDR2 YYNGEE. Here the CDR3 reads CASSVVGGGPNTEAFF. The CDR3 DNA follows: TGTGCCAGCAGCGTAGTGGGGGGTGGGCCTAACACTGAAGCTTTCTTT.

This clone was counted once. The chain joins TRBV6-6 to TRBJ2-7; TRBD2 matches 12 bases. The CDR3 covers 14 residues. Germline V gene sequence: CDR1 MNHNY, CDR2 SVGAGI (reference sequence). After removal of 6 bases from V and 7 bases from J, the junction contained 7 bases not matched to a gene. The CDR3 bases are TGTGCCAGCAGCATAGGACTAGCGGGGTGGGAGCAGTACTTC. It translates to CASSIGLAGWEQYF.

V gene TRBV2 combines with J gene TRBJ2-2; D may be TRBD1 (6 bases). The germline CDR1 and CDR2 sequences are SNHLY and FYNNEI. The CDR3 length is 15 residues. V was trimmed by 2 bases and J by 5 bases, leaving 12 bases between them. The CDR3 bases are TGTGCCAGCAGTGAACAACAGGGAAGTACCGGGGAGCTGTTTTTT. It codes for CASSEQQGSTGELFF.